This TCR beta chain was documented in a study of cytomegalovirus exposure and HLA in healthy donors (dated by TCRdb to 2017 to 2019). In terms of the full investigation: An earlier analysis of several hundred of the donors reported about 290 Gb of sequence data and 117 million unique TCR beta sequences from approximately 180 million T cells. The study was designed to test whether signatures of past pathogen exposure could be identified by cataloging public T cell receptors. Alongside the repertoire data, information on donor age, sex, ethnicity and CMV serostatus was compiled. Class I and class II HLA loci were covered by the typing at four-digit resolution. A separate validation cohort of 100 to 150 different subjects was used in addition to the 666-subject first cohort. The study combined high-throughput TCR immunosequencing, statistical association of individual TCRs with disease status, and machine learning to predict cytomegalovirus infection status. Five DR-DQ haplotypes were handled as single units for association and clustering because linkage in the cohort was strong. In an earlier analysis of a few hundred of the donors, high-throughput TCR beta sequencing was used to judge whether each TCR beta V gene segment behaved as functional or pseudogenic. Rather than using new phenotypic data, the later analysis identified candidate immune exposures from TCR beta sequences and from how often those sequences occurred across donors. Among some 410 genotyped donors of the cohort, an average of around 240,000 unique TCR beta nucleotide sequences was sequenced per donor, of which roughly 17% were non-productive. Using immunosequencing, the study profiled T cell repertoires from about 620 subjects and related those repertoires to cytomegalovirus serostatus. Roughly 300 gigabases of sequencing data and some 85 million unique TCR sequences were included in an early release covering about 620 HLA-typed donors. Of the roughly 400 genotyped donors, around 81% fell in the genetic ancestry cluster associated with self-reported Caucasian donors. All discovery cohort repertoires had been generated on a single sequencing platform. A later genetic analysis used genome-wide SNP genotypes for 398 of the 666 donors, treating that subset as a discovery cohort. A later analysis re-analyzed previously published TCR beta repertoires from roughly 690 donors and added high-resolution HLA genotyping to study TCR occurrence patterns. The number of typed donors differed by locus: about 620-640 for A, B, C, DRB1 and DQB1; some 500 for DQA1; over 600 for DPA1; and about 470 for DPB1.

Libraries were made using the immunoSEQ multiplex PCR assay. For the multiplex PCR, a mixture combining 60 forward primers for TCR Vbeta segments and 13 reverse primers for TCR Jbeta segments was used. The CDR3 region of rearranged TCR beta genes was amplified from genomic DNA with a multiplex PCR assay. The Illumina HiSeq System was used to sequence the amplified TCR beta libraries as 87-base-pair reads. Turning to the authors' computational methods: Across the 666 repertoires, a later analysis counted about 81 million unique TCR beta chains, roughly 11 million of which were shared by at least two donors. To remove PCR and sequencing errors, raw reads were error-corrected and collapsed into unique sequences using a nearest-neighbor algorithm that merged closely related sequences. CDR3 sequences were aligned to IMGT reference sequences to assign V, D and J gene segments. Each retained sequence needed at least a six-nucleotide match to both a V gene segment and a J gene segment. A rearrangement counted as productive if the CDR3 had no stop codons and remained in frame with V and J, and every other rearrangement counted as non-productive. Following IMGT convention, CDR3 was defined as the stretch from the second conserved V-encoded cysteine to the conserved J-encoded phenylalanine. In an earlier analysis of more than 550 of the donors, sequences lacking an unambiguous match to a single V gene segment were excluded. An earlier analysis of a few hundred of the donors classified V segments as functional when productive rearrangements were above 56.7% and as segregating when the standard deviation between donors was above 5%. A statistical classification framework was developed to diagnose cytomegalovirus status using the catalog of TCR beta chain sequences. In a later analysis, TCR nucleotide sequences were compared against IMGT/GENE-DB human TR gene sequences so that V and J genes could be assigned. A later analysis assigned CDR3 sequences and most-parsimonious VDJ recombination scenarios with the TCRdist pipeline. In a later analysis, each TCR beta chain was defined by its CDR3 amino acid sequence together with its V-gene family, and reads without a unique V-gene family were excluded. In a later analysis, several hundred highly shared, low-generation-probability nucleotide sequences were removed to address suspected cross-contamination and a sequencing artifact. In a later analysis, a clonal expansion index was calculated for each public chain from normalized within-repertoire ranks of inferred template counts. In a later analysis, generation probabilities were computed using a VDJ recombination model fitted to out-of-frame rearrangements, and the results were checked against IGoR. A later analysis scored TCR-TCR, TCR-HLA and TCR-CMV co-occurrence with hypergeometric tests, applying a repertoire-size bias correction to TCR pairs. To estimate false discovery rates, a later analysis permuted the HLA or CMV assignments 20 times. In a later analysis, co-occurring TCRs were grouped using DBSCAN, and TCRdist sequence similarity was added for clustering within HLA-allele-positive subsets. Repertoires with fewer than 30,000 or more than 120,000 public chains, plus five repertoires with anomalous nucleotide sharing, were excluded from co-occurrence clustering. The clones in this table, taken by TCRdb from immuneACCESS, are in-frame only. Not every clone is retained; where verified, under half of the shortfall comes from an unresolved V gene, and the cause of the rest is unknown. Clone size and the V and J calls come from that table; the DNA yielded D and trimming. The sample table on file contains some 140,000 clones. The ten largest clonotypes hold approximately 1.9% of the sample.

Including cysteine and phenylalanine, the CDR3 has 14 amino acids. Only CDR3 DNA remains: 42 bases, in frame from the first base. From a lookup of the germline V gene, CDR1 and CDR2 are SGHRS and YFSETQ. Trimming leaves V shorter by 6 bases and J shorter by 7 bases, with the junction holding 8 bases beyond the gene matches. Regarding this clone: No cognate antigen has been identified for it.

In total, just over 650 healthy bone marrow donors made up the cohort. At the time of sampling, every cohort member was nominally healthy, though immune exposures that went unrecorded were likely present. The donor tested CMV seronegative, placing the donor among the 300 to 400 seronegative members of the cohort. A peripheral blood sample was collected from each donor, and TCR beta sequencing was performed on peripheral blood mononuclear cells. The Qiagen DNeasy Blood Extraction Kit was used to extract genomic DNA from the blood cell samples. What the authors observed across the whole study: Across donors, most TCR sequences were observed very rarely, whereas some public TCRs were present in many individuals. This cohort had only TCR beta chains sequenced, and the lack of alpha or paired-chain data limited which features could be detected. Because some donors lacked HLA typing at each locus, the association tests relied only on the typed subset. Correlated functional status among segregating V segments might be attributable to linkage disequilibrium, but an unknown experimental factor could not be ruled out. Roughly uniform sequencing depth across donors was assumed in presence/absence analyses, although this assumption may not hold. When HLA alleles, especially DR and DQ, strongly co-occurred, TCR associations were difficult to assign to individual alleles. According to a later analysis, parvovirus B19, influenza, CMV and Epstein-Barr virus appeared linked to several top co-occurrence clusters. The classifier was reported to diagnose cytomegalovirus status with high specificity and sensitivity in both the original cohort and the validation cohort. A further reported finding was that TCR beta sequences accurately predicted the HLA-A and HLA-B alleles for most subjects in the first cohort. A later genetic analysis associated a missense DCLRE1C variant with V-gene and J-gene trimming of TCR beta chains, and an independent cohort replicated the association. In an earlier analysis of roughly 560 of the donors, most TCR beta V segments were observed in productive rearrangements about 87% or about 30% of the time, broadly matching IMGT annotations. In a later analysis, HLA-associated TCR beta chains showed more clonal expansion and lower generation probabilities than non-associated chains that were equally common. A later genetic analysis reported fewer N-insertions in productive TCRs among donors in an Asian-associated ancestry cluster than the 666-donor mean. A group of highly shared sequence variants was considered likely to be a technical artifact of the sequencing pipeline. Because counts were too low, approximately 15 rarely observed V segments, including chromosome 9 orphons, were excluded from the earlier analysis of around 590 of the donors. The only immune exposure information available for the cohort was CMV serostatus. In a later analysis, TCR association rates were found to vary across HLA loci, with the most associated TCRs seen for DRB1 alleles and the fewest for HLA-C alleles. In the study, around 150 TCR beta chains were listed as associated with cytomegalovirus. Most CMV-associated TCR beta chains appeared to be HLA-restricted in a later analysis, and the HLA associations seemed to be driven largely by CMV exposure. Three of the identified cytomegalovirus-associated TCR beta chains were confirmed in vitro to be specific for cytomegalovirus antigens. The authors suggested that the approach could potentially be generalized to other disease states and immunological phenotypes. Some IMGT-functional V segments, including TRBV6-2 and TRBV6-3, could not be told apart with the 87-base-pair reads, so those segments were excluded. At a false discovery rate of 0.05, a later analysis linked 15,000 to 20,000 TCR beta sequences to specific HLA alleles.

The sequence was obtained from a woman aged 60-75 years in good health and CMV-seronegative. The sequenced sample consisted of PBMCs. Recombination linked TRBV5-1 to TRBJ1-4; 8 nucleotides in the junction match TRBD1. The nucleotide sequence is given as TGCGCCAGCACTCGGTTTCAGGGGGCTGAAAAACTGTTTTTT. The translation is CASTRFQGAEKLFF.